Below are 10 T cell receptor beta chains sequenced from a single sample in a study of cytomegalovirus exposure and HLA in healthy donors. 13 Jbeta primers and 60 Vbeta primers were used for the PCR. Clones were sequenced by immunoSEQ multiplex PCR, and TCRdb holds only the in-frame ones, with some missing. Of 72,000 or so clones listed, over 60% were seen once; the top ten hold about 3%. Specimen: PBMCs. The receptors here all came from a woman aged 50 to 60 in good health and CMV-seronegative.

J is TRBJ1-2 and V is TRBV19; unclear D gene. V was shortened by 6 bases and J by 2 bases, with 13 bases between the two germline ends. The CDR3 covers 14 residues. Germline V lookup: CDR1 LNHDA, CDR2 SQIVND (reference sequence). The DNA for the CDR3 is TGTGCCAGTAGCCTAGACGGGTTAAACTATGGCTACACCTTC. This translates into CASSLDGLNYGYTF. The complete variable domain, with remaining parts taken from reference TRBV19 and TRBJ1-2, reads DGGITQSPKYLFRKEGQNVTLSCEQNLNHDAMYWYRQDPGQGLRLIYYSQIVNDFQKGDIAEGYSVSREKKESFPLTVTSAQKNPTAFYLCASSLDGLNYGYTFGSGTRLTVV.

This clone was picked up one time. The chain uses TRBV7-2 and TRBJ2-1; a weak D match, TRBD2 (5 bases). CDR1 is SGHTA, CDR2 FQGNSA, per germline. The CDR3 is made up of 14 amino acids. Trimming left V 5 bases short and J 7 bases short, with 15 bases between. The CDR3 DNA reads as TGTGCCAGCAGCGCGTATGCGGGTGGAAATGAGCAGTTCTTC. As protein: CASSAYAGGNEQFF.

This clone has more than one count but fewer than ten. The chain recombines TRBV6-6 with TRBJ2-3; 9 bases are a match to TRBD2. The CDR3 is 16 residues long. CDR1 MNHNY and CDR2 SVGAGI come from the germline V gene (reference sequence). Germline trimming cut 6 bases from V and 1 base from J; bases unmatched to any gene: 8. In DNA, the CDR3 is TGTGCCAGCAGCTGGGGGATAGCGGGAGGCACAGATACGCAGTATTTT. Protein sequence: CASSWGIAGGTDTQYF.

J is TRBJ2-7 and V is TRBV9; D is possibly TRBD2 (5 bases). V dropped 4 bases and J dropped 4 bases, with 18 bases sitting between them. The germline CDR1 and CDR2 sequences are SGDLS and YYNGEE. This CDR3 has 15 amino acids. The chain's CDR3 is CASSPRRASGYEQYF. As DNA, the CDR3 is TGTGCCAGCAGCCCGAGACGGGCGAGCGGATACGAGCAGTACTTC.

Regarding this clone: One end of the junction is discordant with germline, which a read error may explain. Other DNA variants within this sample encode the same CDR3. This chain connects TRBV6-5 to TRBJ2-7; D is possibly TRBD1 (5 bases). The CDR3 runs to 15 residues. CDR1 and CDR2 (germline): MNHEY, SVGAGI. The DNA for the CDR3 is TGCGCCAGCAGCCGTCCGCCACAGGTCTCCTACGAGCAGTACTTC. Translation gives CASSRPPQVSYEQYF.

Only a few counts were recorded for this clone. The gene calls are TRBV23-1 and TRBJ2-7; TRBD2 agrees at 11 bases. TRBV23-1 falls under the ORF class, with uncertain function. The CDR3 covers 15 residues. V lost 8 bases, J lost 0 bases, and 6 bases stayed unmatched. The CDR3 nucleotides are TGCGCCAGCGCCTTAGCGGGAGGGAGCTCCTACGAGCAGTACTTC. Translated: CASALAGGSSYEQYF.

The table lists this clone with a few counts. The CDR3 spells CASSSTRQGDTEAFF. The CDR3 nucleotides read TGTGCCAGCAGCTCCACCCGACAGGGGGACACTGAAGCTTTCTTT. The chain uses TRBV5-4 and TRBJ1-1, with TRBD1 matching 9 bases. Germline lookup yields CDR1 SGHNT and CDR2 YYREEE (reference sequence). V trimming: 3 bases; J trimming: 3 bases; junction bases outside the gene matches: 6. This CDR3 has 15 amino acids.

The chain is built from TRBV30 and TRBJ2-1, with D unclear. The CDR3 contains 13 residues. V lost 2 bases and J lost 9, with 14 bases in between. Germline V gives CDR1 GTSNPN, CDR2 SVGIG (reference sequence). The CDR3 sequence: CAWSPMPSGEQFF. The DNA of the CDR3 is TGTGCCTGGAGTCCCATGCCTTCGGGTGAGCAGTTCTTC. The whole variable domain, filled in from reference TRBV30 and TRBJ2-1, reads SQTIHQWPATLVQPVGSPLSLECTVEGTSNPNLYWYRQAAGRGLQLLFYSVGIGQISSEVPQNLSASRPQDRQFILSSKKLLLSDSGFYLCAWSPMPSGEQFFGPGTRLTVL.

The genes are TRBV7-9 and TRBJ1-1; a possible D gene is TRBD1 (5 bases). The CDR3 contains 15 residues. Trimming took 3 bases from V and 1 from J, leaving 12 bases between them. CDR1 is SEHNR and CDR2 is FQNEAQ in the germline V gene (reference sequence). The CDR3 protein is CASSLGGVGNTEAFF. The DNA for the CDR3 is TGTGCCAGCAGCTTGGGGGGTGTAGGGAACACTGAAGCTTTCTTT.

The CDR3 reads CASSLGRDSEAFF. CDR3 DNA sequence: TGTGCCAGCAGTTTAGGCCGGGACTCTGAAGCTTTCTTT. The genes are TRBV28 and TRBJ1-1, with D possibly being TRBD1 (5 bases). Trimming removed 2 bases from V and 6 bases from J, with 10 bases in between. Germline V gene data show CDR1 as MDHEN and CDR2 as SYDVKM. This CDR3 comprises 13 residues.